A selection of T cell receptor beta chains follows, all from one sample in a study of human T cells and chemical hapten exposure. Each CDR3 protein is one row after TCRdb ran MiXCR on the RACE reads. This sample has roughly 200,000 distinct CDR3 sequences, with around 25% found just once. Sequenced here: whole blood, sampled in connection with sensitization to the hapten diphenylcyclopropenone (DPC). The source of these receptors is a woman between 40 and 55 years old with alopecia areata. Some clones in this sample may be carry-over from other donors' samples. Both conserved end residues are part of each CDR3. Fields, in order: D gene, J gene, clone size, V gene, CDR3 DNA, CDR3 protein. A D gene is named only where the DNA matches it firmly. The size entry is marked missing in some rows and otherwise reads once, few, many or a size class.

NA | TRBJ2-1 | few | TRBV5-1 | TGCGCCAGCAGCCCTGACTCCCTCAATGAGCAGTTCTTC | CASSPDSLNEQFF
NA | TRBJ1-1 | NA | TRBV3-1 | TGTGCCAGCAGCCCGGGGGATTCAGAAGCTTTCTTT | CASSPGDSEAFF
NA | TRBJ2-3 | NA | TRBV10-3 | TGTGCCATCAGTGAGGGATTGGGGTCGAGCACAGATACGCAGTATTTT | CAISEGLGSSTDTQYF
TRBD1 | TRBJ1-1 | many | TRBV7-2 | TGTGCCAGCAGCTCACAGGGGGGCACTGAAGCTTTCTTT | CASSSQGGTEAFF
NA | TRBJ1-1 | NA | TRBV24-1 | TGTGCCACCAGTGGGGTAGGCGGTACTGAAGCTTTCTTT | CATSGVGGTEAFF
TRBD2 | TRBJ2-1 | NA | TRBV4-2 | TGTGCCAGCAGCCAAGATGCGGGGACTAGCGGGGCCAATGAGCAGTTCTTC | CASSQDAGTSGANEQFF
NA | TRBJ1-5 | few | TRBV12-3/TRBV12-4 | TGTGCCAGCACTCCCGGGGACCTCAATCAGCCCCAGCATTTT | CASTPGDLNQPQHF
NA | TRBJ1-6 | few | TRBV12-3/TRBV12-4 | TGTGCCAGCAGTTTCTCCGACTCACCCCTCCACTTT | CASSFSDSPLHF
NA | TRBJ2-7 | NA | TRBV7-2 | TGTGCCAGCAGCTTAGTCCTTTCCGTCTACGAGCAGTACTTC | CASSLVLSVYEQYF
NA | TRBJ1-1 | few | TRBV29-1 | TGCAGCGTTGTGTTGACAGCGAGTCTTAGTACTGAAGCTTTCTTT | CSVVLTASLSTEAFF
NA | TRBJ2-5 | NA | TRBV7-2 | TGTGCCAGCAGCCAAAGGACAGTAGGAAACGTGGACCAGTACTTC | CASSQRTVGNVDQYF
NA | TRBJ2-1 | NA | TRBV29-1 | TGCAGCGTTGAAGAGGTAGCGTCGGAGCAGTTCTTC | CSVEEVASEQFF
NA | TRBJ2-4 | many | TRBV21-1 | TGTGCCAGCAGGAGACAGGGGAGCTGCAAAAACATTCAGTACTTC | CASRRQGSCKNIQYF
TRBD2 | TRBJ2-2 | NA | TRBV6-5 | TGTGCCGGAGGCAGAAACCTAGCGGGGGCAAACACCGGGGAGCTGTTTTTT | CAGGRNLAGANTGELFF
TRBD1 | TRBJ1-4 | few | TRBV4-1 | TGCGCCAGCAGCCAGACTGACAGGGCAACTAATGAAAAACTGTTTTTT | CASSQTDRATNEKLFF
NA | TRBJ1-2 | many | TRBV20-1 | TGCAGTGTCCCACCCTCGACAGTTCTCCATGGCTACACCTTC | CSVPPSTVLHGYTF
NA | TRBJ2-3 | many | TRBV24-1 | TGTGCCACCAGTGATTTAGTCACAGATACGCAGTATTTT | CATSDLVTDTQYF
TRBD2 | TRBJ2-3 | NA | TRBV5-1 | TGCGCCAGCAGCTTCGGCCTAGCGGGGACGGGAGATACGCAGTATTTT | CASSFGLAGTGDTQYF
TRBD1 | TRBJ1-1 | many | TRBV29-1 | TGCAGCGTTGTCCCCCCAGGGGGCGCGTCAGCTTTCTTT | CSVVPPGGASAFF
NA | TRBJ2-4 | many | TRBV7-2 | TGTGCCAGCAGCTTCCGAGTATCCAAAAACATTCAGTACTTC | CASSFRVSKNIQYF
NA | TRBJ1-2 | NA | TRBV6-5 | TGTGCCAGCAGTCCTCGACGGACGCAGGATTATGGCTACACCTTC | CASSPRRTQDYGYTF
NA | TRBJ1-6 | NA | TRBV20-1 | TGCAGTGCGGGTCATGGGGGGACCCTTTCACCCCTCCACTTT | CSAGHGGTLSPLHF
NA | TRBJ1-1 | NA | TRBV27 | TGTGCCAGCAGTTTAACAGTGGACAGTTACACTGAAGCTTTCTTT | CASSLTVDSYTEAFF
NA | TRBJ1-1 | few | TRBV18 | TGTGCCAGCTCACTTATGACGGGACGCGTGAACACTGAAGCTTTCTTT | CASSLMTGRVNTEAFF
NA | TRBJ1-2 | few | TRBV2 | TGTGCCAGCAGTATGACATCTAACTATGGCTACACCTTC | CASSMTSNYGYTF
NA | TRBJ1-2 | few | TRBV24-1 | TGTGCCACCAGTCGACAGGCCGGCAAGAGAGGCTACACCTTC | CATSRQAGKRGYTF
NA | TRBJ2-7 | few | TRBV4-1 | TGCGCCAGCAGCTCCATGCGGGGTGAGCAGTACTTC | CASSSMRGEQYF
NA | TRBJ2-7 | NA | TRBV7-2 | TGTGCCAGCAGCTCCAAAAAACTCTACGAGCAGTACTTC | CASSSKKLYEQYF